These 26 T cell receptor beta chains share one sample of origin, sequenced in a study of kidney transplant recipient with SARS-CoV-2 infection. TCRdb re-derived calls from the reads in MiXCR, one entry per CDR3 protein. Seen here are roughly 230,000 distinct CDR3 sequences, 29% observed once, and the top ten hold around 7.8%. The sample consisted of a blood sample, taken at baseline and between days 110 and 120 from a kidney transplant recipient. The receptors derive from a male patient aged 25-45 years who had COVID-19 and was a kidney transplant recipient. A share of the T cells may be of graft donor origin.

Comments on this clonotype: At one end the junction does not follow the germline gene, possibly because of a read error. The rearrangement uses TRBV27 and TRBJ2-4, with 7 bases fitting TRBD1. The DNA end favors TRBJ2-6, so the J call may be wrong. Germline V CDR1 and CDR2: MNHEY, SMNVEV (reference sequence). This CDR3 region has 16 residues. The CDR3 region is CASSFSTGRGADVLTF. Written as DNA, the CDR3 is TGTGCCAGCAGTTTCTCGACAGGGCGAGGGGCCGACGTCCTGACTTTC.

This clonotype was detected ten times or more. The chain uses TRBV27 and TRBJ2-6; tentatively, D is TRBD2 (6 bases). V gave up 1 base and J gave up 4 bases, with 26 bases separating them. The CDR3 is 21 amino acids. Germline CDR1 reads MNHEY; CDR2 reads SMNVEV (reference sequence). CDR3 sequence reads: CASSLYNAPDGRGTGANVLTF. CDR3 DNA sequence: TGTGCCAGCAGTTTATATAACGCCCCAGATGGTCGCGGGACCGGGGCCAACGTCCTGACTTTC.

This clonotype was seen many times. The CDR3 coding sequence is TGTGCCAGTAGTATCTCCATCACTAGCGGGTGGGACGATGAGCAGTTCTTC. Its translation: CASSISITSGWDDEQFF. This chain connects TRBV19 to TRBJ2-1, with 9 bases matching TRBD2. Germline CDR1 reads LNHDA; CDR2 reads SQIVND (reference sequence). This CDR3 is built from 17 residues. The trim removed 3 bases at V and 8 bases at J, leaving 14 bases unmatched.

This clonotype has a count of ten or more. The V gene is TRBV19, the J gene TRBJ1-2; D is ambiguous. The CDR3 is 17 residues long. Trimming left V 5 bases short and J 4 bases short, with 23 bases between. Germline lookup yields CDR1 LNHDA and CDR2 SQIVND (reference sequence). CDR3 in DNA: TGTGCCAGTAGTTACATGGAGACAAATCGAAAGACCTATGGCTACACCTTC. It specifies CASSYMETNRKTYGYTF.

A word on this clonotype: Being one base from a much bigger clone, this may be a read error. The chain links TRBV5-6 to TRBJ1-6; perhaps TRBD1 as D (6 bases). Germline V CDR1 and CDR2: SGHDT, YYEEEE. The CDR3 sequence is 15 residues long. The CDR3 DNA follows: TGTGCCGGCAGCTTGGACCAGGGGTATAATTCACCCCTCCACTTT. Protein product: CAGSLDQGYNSPLHF.

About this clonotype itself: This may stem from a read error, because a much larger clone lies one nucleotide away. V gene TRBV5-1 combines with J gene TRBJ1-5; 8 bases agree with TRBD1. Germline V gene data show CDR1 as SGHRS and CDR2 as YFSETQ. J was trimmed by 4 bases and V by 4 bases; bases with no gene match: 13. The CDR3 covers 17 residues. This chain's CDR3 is CASSPTPDRVGNQPQHF. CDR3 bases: TGCGCCAGCAGCCCGACGCCGGACAGGGTGGGGAATCAGCCCCAGCATTTT.

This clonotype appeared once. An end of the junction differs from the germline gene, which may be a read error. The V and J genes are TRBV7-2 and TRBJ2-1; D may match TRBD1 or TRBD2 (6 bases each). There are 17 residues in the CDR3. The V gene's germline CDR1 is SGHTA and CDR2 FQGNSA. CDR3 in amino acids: CASSLAEGRGIGNGQFF. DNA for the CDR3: TGTGCCAGCAGCTTAGCGGAGGGCAGGGGAATCGGCAATGGGCAGTTCTTC. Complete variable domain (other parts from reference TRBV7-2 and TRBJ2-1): GAGVSQSPSNKVTEKGKDVELRCDPISGHTALYWYRQSLGQGLEFLIYFQGNSAPDKSGLPSDRFSAERTGGSVSTLTIQRTQQEDSAVYLCASSLAEGRGIGNGQFFGPGTRLTVL.

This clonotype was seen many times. Written as DNA, the CDR3 is TGTGCCAGCTCACCCTCGGACAGGGTAGGCAATCAGCCCCAGCATTTT. This sequence encodes CASSPSDRVGNQPQHF. This chain uses TRBV18 with TRBJ1-5, with 8 bases identical to TRBD1. Germline assignment: CDR1 KGHSH and CDR2 LQKENI. J was trimmed by 2 bases and V by 3 bases; bases with no gene match: 6. The CDR3 sequence is 16 residues long.

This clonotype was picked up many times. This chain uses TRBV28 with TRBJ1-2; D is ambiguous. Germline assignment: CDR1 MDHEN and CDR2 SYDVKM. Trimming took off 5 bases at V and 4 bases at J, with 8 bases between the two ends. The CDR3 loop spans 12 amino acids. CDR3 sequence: CASSPGPYGYTF. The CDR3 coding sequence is TGTGCCAGCAGTCCCGGGCCCTATGGCTACACCTTC.

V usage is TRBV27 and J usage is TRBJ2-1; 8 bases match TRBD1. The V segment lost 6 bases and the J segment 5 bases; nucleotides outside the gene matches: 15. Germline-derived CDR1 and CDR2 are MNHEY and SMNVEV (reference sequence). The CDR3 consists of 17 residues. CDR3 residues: CASRPDRERNFDNEQFF. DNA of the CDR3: TGTGCCAGCAGACCGGACAGGGAACGCAACTTTGACAATGAGCAGTTCTTC.

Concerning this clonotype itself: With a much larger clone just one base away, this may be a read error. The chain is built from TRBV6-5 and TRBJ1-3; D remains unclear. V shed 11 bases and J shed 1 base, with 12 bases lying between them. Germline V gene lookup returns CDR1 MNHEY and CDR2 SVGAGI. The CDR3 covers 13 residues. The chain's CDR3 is CACRAESGNTIYF. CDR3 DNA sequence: TGTGCCTGCCGTGCGGAGTCTGGAAACACCATATATTTT.

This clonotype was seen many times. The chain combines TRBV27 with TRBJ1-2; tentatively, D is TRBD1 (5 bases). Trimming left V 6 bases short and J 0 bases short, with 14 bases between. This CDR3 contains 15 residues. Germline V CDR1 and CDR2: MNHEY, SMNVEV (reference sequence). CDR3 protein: CASRGPGPANYGYTF. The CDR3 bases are TGTGCCAGCAGGGGACCCGGACCAGCTAACTATGGCTACACCTTC.

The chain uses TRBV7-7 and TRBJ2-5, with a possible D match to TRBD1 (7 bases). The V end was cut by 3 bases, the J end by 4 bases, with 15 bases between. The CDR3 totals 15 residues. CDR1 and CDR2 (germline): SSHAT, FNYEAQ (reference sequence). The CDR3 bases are TGTGCCAGCAGCTTGACCCGACAGGGAGGAGAGACCCAGTACTTC. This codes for CASSLTRQGGETQYF.

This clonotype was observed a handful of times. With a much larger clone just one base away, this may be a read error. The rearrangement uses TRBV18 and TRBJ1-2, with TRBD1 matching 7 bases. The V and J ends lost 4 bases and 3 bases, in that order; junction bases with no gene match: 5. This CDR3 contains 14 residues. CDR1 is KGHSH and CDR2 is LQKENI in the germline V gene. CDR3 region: CASSLGQKDYGYTF. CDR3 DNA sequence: TGTGCCAGCTCACTGGGACAGAAAGACTATGGCTACACCTTC.

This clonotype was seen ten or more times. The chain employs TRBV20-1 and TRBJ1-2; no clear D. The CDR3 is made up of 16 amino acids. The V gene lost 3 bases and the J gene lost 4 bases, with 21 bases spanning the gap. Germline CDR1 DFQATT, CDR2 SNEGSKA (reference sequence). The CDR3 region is CSARCLLFRKTYGYTF. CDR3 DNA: TGCAGTGCTAGGTGTCTGCTGTTTCGAAAGACCTATGGCTACACCTTC.

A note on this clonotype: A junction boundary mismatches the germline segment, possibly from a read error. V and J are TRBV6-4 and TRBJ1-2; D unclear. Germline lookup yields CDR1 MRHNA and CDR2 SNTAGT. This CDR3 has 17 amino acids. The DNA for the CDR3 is TGTGCCGGCAGTCAAATTACCTCACACGGAAAGACCTATGGCTACACCTTC. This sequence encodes CAGSQITSHGKTYGYTF.

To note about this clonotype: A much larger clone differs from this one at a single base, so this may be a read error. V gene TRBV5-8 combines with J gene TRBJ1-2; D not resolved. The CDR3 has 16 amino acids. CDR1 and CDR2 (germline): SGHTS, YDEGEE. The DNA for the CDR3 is TGTGCCAGCGAGACATCTCATCCACGAAAGACCTATGGCCACACCTTC. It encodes CASETSHPRKTYGHTF. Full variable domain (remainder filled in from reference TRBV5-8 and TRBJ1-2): EAGVTQSPTHLIKTRGQQATLRCSPISGHTSVYWYQQALGLGLQFLLWYDEGEERNRGNFPPRFSGRQFPNYSSELNVNALELEDSALYLCASETSHPRKTYGHTFGSGTRLTVV.

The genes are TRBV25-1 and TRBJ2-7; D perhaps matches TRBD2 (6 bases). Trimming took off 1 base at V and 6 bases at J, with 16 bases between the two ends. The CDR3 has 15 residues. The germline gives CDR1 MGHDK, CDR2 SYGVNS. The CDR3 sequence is CASSEFRGKNCEQYF. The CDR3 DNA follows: TGTGCCAGCAGTGAATTTCGGGGGAAGAACTGCGAGCAGTACTTC.

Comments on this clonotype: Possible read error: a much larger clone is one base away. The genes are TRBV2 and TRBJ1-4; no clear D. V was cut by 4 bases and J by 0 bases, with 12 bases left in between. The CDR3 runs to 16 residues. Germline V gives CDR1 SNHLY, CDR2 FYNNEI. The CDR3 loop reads CASSVRTDPTNEKLFF. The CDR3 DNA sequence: TGTGCCAGCAGTGTCAGAACAGATCCAACTAATGAAAAACTGTTTTTT.

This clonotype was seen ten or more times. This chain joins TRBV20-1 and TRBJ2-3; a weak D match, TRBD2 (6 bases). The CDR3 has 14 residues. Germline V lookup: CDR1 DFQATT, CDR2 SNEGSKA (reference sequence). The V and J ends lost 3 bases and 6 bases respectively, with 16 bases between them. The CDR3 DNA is TGCAGTGCTAGTTCTAGCGTGGGTGGGGATACGCAGTATTTT. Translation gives CSASSSVGGDTQYF.

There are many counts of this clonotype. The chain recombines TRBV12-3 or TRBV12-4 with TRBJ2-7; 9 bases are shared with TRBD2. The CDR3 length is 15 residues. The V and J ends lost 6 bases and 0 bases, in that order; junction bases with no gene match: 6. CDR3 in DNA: TGTGCCAGCAGCTATACTAGCGGGTCCTCCTACGAGCAGTACTTC. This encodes CASSYTSGSSYEQYF.

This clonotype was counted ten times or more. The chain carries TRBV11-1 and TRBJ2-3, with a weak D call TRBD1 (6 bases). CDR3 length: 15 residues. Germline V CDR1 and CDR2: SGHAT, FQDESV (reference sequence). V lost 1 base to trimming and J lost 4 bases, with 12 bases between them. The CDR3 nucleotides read TGTGCCAGCAGCTTAGAAGGGGGATTACCAGATACGCAGTATTTT. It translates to CASSLEGGLPDTQYF.

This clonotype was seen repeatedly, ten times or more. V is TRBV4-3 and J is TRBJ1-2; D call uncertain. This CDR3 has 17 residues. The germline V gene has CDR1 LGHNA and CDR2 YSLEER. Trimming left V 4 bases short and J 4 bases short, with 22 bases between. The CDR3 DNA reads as TGCGCCAGCAGCCTTGTGTCAGGACGTCGAAAGACCTATGGCTACACCTTC. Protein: CASSLVSGRRKTYGYTF.

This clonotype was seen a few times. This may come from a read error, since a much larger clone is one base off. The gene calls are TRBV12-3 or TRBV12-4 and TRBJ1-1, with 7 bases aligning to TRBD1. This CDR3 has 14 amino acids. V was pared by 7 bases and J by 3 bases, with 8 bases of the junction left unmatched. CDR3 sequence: CASNGRGPYTEAFF. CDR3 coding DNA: TGTGCCAGCAATGGAAGGGGGCCGTACACTGAAGCTTTCTTT.

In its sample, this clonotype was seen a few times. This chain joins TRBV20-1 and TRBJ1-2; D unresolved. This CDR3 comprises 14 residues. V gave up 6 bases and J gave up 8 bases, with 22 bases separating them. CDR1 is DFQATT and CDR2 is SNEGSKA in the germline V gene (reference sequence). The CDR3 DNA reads TGCAGTGCCCCGCGTGGCTTCCCCGAGGGCGGCTACACCTTC. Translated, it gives CSAPRGFPEGGYTF.

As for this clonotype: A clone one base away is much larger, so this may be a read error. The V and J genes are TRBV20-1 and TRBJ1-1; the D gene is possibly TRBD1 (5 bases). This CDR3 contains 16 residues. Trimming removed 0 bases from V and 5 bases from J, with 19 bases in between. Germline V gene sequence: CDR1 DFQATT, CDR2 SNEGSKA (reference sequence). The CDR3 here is CSARDPRRTGGTEAFF. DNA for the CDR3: TGCAGTGCTAGAGATCCAAGAAGGACGGGGGGGACTGAAGCTTTCTTT.